Listed below are T cell receptor beta chains from one sample, sequenced in a study of type 1 and type 2 diabetes patients. Each CDR3 protein is one row after TCRdb ran MiXCR on the multiplex PCR reads. This table has 250,000 to 300,000 distinct CDR3 sequences, roughly 48% appearing once. Material for sequencing was peripheral blood mononuclear cells (PBMCs). These receptors originate from a man between 18 and 29 years old with type 2 diabetes. Both conserved end residues are trimmed from each CDR3. A clone size is listed for some rows: how often the clone was seen (once, few, many), or a class if it is expanded.

J gene: TRBJ1-1; clone size: .; V gene: TRBV10-1; CDR3 protein: ASSESAGVAEAF
J gene: TRBJ1-6; clone size: .; V gene: TRBV6-1; CDR3 protein: ASSSYGTGVSSSPLH
J gene: TRBJ2-5; clone size: .; V gene: TRBV7-7; CDR3 protein: ASSPEAGQQETQY
J gene: TRBJ2-5; clone size: .; V gene: TRBV5-1; CDR3 protein: ASSRAASGETQY
J gene: TRBJ1-2; clone size: .; V gene: TRBV19; CDR3 protein: ASSTGVYDTNYGYT
J gene: TRBJ2-7; clone size: .; V gene: TRBV7-2; CDR3 protein: ASSLEGASGRYEQY
J gene: TRBJ2-2; clone size: .; V gene: TRBV7-2; CDR3 protein: ASTPTRTIGAGELF
J gene: TRBJ1-4; clone size: few; V gene: TRBV5-1; CDR3 protein: ASSLAVAGTGNEKLF
J gene: TRBJ2-2; clone size: .; V gene: TRBV7-2; CDR3 protein: ASSPSSGSLATGELF
J gene: TRBJ1-2; clone size: .; V gene: TRBV7-9; CDR3 protein: ASSIGRDSRGYT
J gene: TRBJ2-3; clone size: .; V gene: TRBV20-1; CDR3 protein: SARAGTRHTDTQY
J gene: TRBJ1-6; clone size: many; V gene: TRBV15; CDR3 protein: ATSLRQGNSPLH
J gene: TRBJ1-1; clone size: .; V gene: TRBV5-5; CDR3 protein: ASSILQGGDTEAF
J gene: TRBJ2-7; clone size: many; V gene: TRBV30; CDR3 protein: AWREGYEQY
J gene: TRBJ2-7; clone size: many; V gene: TRBV30; CDR3 protein: AWSVVPPGDEQY
J gene: TRBJ1-2; clone size: .; V gene: TRBV4-3; CDR3 protein: ASSQKRGARFYGYT
J gene: TRBJ1-6; clone size: many; V gene: TRBV2; CDR3 protein: ASRRDRGPLH
J gene: TRBJ1-2; clone size: .; V gene: TRBV20-1; CDR3 protein: SATGDYDSGYT
J gene: TRBJ2-7; clone size: .; V gene: TRBV7-9; CDR3 protein: ASSSGSLYEQY
J gene: TRBJ2-7; clone size: .; V gene: TRBV4-3; CDR3 protein: ASSQDSGVFYEQY
J gene: TRBJ2-1; clone size: .; V gene: TRBV2; CDR3 protein: ASSSGQGFSEQF
J gene: TRBJ2-2; clone size: .; V gene: TRBV19; CDR3 protein: ASSPSRAAGELF
J gene: TRBJ2-1; clone size: many; V gene: TRBV10-3; CDR3 protein: AISEQGPKPYNEQF
J gene: TRBJ1-1; clone size: many; V gene: TRBV30; CDR3 protein: AWSVHDNTGDTEAF
J gene: TRBJ2-7; clone size: .; V gene: TRBV19; CDR3 protein: ASSPQTTFGEQY
J gene: TRBJ2-2; clone size: few; V gene: TRBV5-5; CDR3 protein: ASSLGSGPNTGELF
J gene: TRBJ1-2; clone size: .; V gene: TRBV7-2; CDR3 protein: ASSLDGQAHYGYT